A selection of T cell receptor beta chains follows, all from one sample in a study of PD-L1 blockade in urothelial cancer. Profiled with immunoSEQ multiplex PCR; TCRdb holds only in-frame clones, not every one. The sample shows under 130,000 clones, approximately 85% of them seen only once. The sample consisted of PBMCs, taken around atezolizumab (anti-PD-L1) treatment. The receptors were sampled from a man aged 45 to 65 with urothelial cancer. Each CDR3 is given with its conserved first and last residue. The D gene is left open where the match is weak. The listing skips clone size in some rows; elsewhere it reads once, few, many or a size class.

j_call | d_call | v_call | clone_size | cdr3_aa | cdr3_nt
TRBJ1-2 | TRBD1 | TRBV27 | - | CASSSDRGENYGYTF | TGTGCCAGCAGTTCCGACAGGGGGGAGAACTATGGCTACACCTTC
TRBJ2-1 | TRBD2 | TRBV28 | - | CASSSHSAGGVNGEQFF | TGTGCCAGCAGTTCCCACTCGGCGGGAGGGGTCAACGGTGAGCAGTTCTTC
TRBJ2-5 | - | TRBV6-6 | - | CASSYSKGGTQETQYF | TGTGCCAGCAGTTACTCGAAGGGCGGGACCCAAGAGACCCAGTACTTC
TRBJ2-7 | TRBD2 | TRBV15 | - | CATSTLAGSSYEQYF | TGTGCCACCAGCACTTTAGCGGGGAGCTCCTACGAGCAGTACTTC
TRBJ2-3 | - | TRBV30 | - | CAWNLAEMGTDTQYF | TGTGCCTGGAACTTAGCGGAAATGGGCACAGATACGCAGTATTTT
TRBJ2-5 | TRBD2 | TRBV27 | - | CASRLAGAGETQYF | TGTGCCAGCAGGCTAGCGGGAGCGGGGGAGACCCAGTACTTC
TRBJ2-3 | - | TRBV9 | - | CASSPPRGLAGAEDTQYF | TGTGCCAGCAGCCCCCCGCGGGGGTTGGCGGGGGCGGAGGATACGCAGTATTTT
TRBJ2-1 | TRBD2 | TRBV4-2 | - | CASSQLGLAGRSEQFF | TGTGCCAGCAGCCAACTCGGACTAGCGGGAAGGAGTGAGCAGTTCTTC
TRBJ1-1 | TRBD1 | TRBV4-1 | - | CASSQGTGATMNTEAFF | TGCGCCAGCAGCCAAGGGACAGGGGCTACAATGAACACTGAAGCTTTCTTT
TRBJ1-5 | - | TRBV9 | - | CASSVSPQGQPQHF | TGTGCCAGCAGCGTATCCCCCCAGGGTCAGCCCCAGCATTTT
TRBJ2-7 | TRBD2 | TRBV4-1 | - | CASSQDRSGLTYEQYF | TGCGCCAGCAGCCAAGATCGTAGCGGGCTTACCTACGAGCAGTACTTC
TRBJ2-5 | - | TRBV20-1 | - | CSASSPETQYF | TGCAGTGCTAGTAGCCCGGAGACCCAGTACTTC
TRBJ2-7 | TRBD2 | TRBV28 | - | CASSSSHLGGVSSYEQYF | TGTGCCAGCAGTTCTAGTCACCTGGGGGGGGTTAGCTCCTACGAGCAGTACTTC
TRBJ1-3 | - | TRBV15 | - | CATSRNRVGPGNTIYF | TGTGCCACCAGCAGAAACAGGGTAGGGCCTGGAAACACCATATATTTT
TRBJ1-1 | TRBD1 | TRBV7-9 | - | CASSLGDSDAFF | TGTGCCAGCAGCTTAGGGGACAGTGACGCTTTCTTT
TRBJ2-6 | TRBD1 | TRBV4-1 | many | CASSQPRDRVSGANVLTF | TGCGCCAGCAGCCAACCCCGGGACAGGGTATCTGGGGCCAACGTCCTGACTTTC
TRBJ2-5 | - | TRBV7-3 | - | CASSLGAGSQETQYF | TGTGCCAGCAGCTTAGGGGCAGGGTCTCAAGAGACCCAGTACTTC
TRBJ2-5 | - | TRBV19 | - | CASSTGPGLSQETQYF | TGTGCCAGTAGTACCGGCCCCGGACTTTCTCAAGAGACCCAGTACTTC
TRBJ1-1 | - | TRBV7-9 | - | CASSLAGGRNTEAFF | TGTGCCAGCAGCTTAGCAGGAGGGAGGAACACTGAAGCTTTCTTT
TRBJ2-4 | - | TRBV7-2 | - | CASSLAGAPIRLAKNIQYF | TGTGCCAGCAGCTTAGCGGGAGCACCCATCAGATTAGCCAAAAACATTCAGTACTTC
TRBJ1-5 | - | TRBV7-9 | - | CASSPPPPGNQPQHF | TGTGCCAGCAGCCCACCCCCGCCAGGGAATCAGCCCCAGCATTTT
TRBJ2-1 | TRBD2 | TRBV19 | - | CASKRLAGMTSHEQFF | TGTGCCAGTAAACGACTAGCGGGAATGACCTCCCATGAGCAGTTCTTC
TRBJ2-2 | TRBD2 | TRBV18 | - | CASSLRTSGSNTGELFF | TGTGCCAGCTCACTCCGTACTAGCGGGAGTAACACCGGGGAGCTGTTTTTT
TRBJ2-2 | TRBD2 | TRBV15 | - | CATSGVSDSGSSFTGELFF | TGTGCCACCAGCGGAGTGTCCGATAGCGGGAGTAGCTTTACCGGGGAGCTGTTTTTT
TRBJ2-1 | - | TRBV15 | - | CATSRERSGQRAYNEQFF | TGTGCCACCAGCAGAGAACGAAGCGGACAGAGAGCCTACAATGAGCAGTTCTTC
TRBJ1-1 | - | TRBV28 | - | CASSLTGPNTEAFF | TGTGCCAGCAGTCTAACAGGGCCGAACACTGAAGCTTTCTTT
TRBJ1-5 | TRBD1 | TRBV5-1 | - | CASSFLGGGDQPQHF | TGCGCCAGCAGCTTCTTAGGGGGCGGCGATCAGCCCCAGCATTTT
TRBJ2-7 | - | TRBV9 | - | CASSVTTNSYEQYF | TGTGCCAGCAGCGTGACTACAAACTCCTACGAGCAGTACTTC
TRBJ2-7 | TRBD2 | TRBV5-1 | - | CASSLVAGGAYEQYF | TGCGCCAGCAGCTTGGTAGCGGGAGGTGCCTACGAGCAGTACTTC
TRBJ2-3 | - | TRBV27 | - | CASSYEGSDTQYF | TGTGCCAGCAGTTACGAGGGTTCAGATACGCAGTATTTT
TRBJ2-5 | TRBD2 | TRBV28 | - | CASSGTGTSFTTQYF | TGTGCCAGCAGTGGAACCGGGACTAGTTTTACGACCCAGTACTTC
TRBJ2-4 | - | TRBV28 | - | CASRRTGGLAKNIQYF | TGTGCCAGCAGGCGGACCGGGGGTTTGGCCAAAAACATTCAGTACTTC
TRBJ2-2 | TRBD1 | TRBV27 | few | CASRGQGAGTGELFF | TGTGCCAGCAGGGGACAGGGGGCGGGCACCGGGGAGCTGTTTTTT
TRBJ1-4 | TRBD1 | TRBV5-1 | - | CASSPDRVEKLFF | TGCGCCAGCAGTCCGGACAGGGTTGAAAAACTGTTTTTT
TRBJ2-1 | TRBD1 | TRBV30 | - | CAWRLPGTGLNNEQFF | TGTGCCTGGAGACTCCCAGGGACAGGACTTAACAATGAGCAGTTCTTC
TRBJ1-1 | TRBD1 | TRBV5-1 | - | CASSPGQTNTEAFF | TGCGCCAGCAGCCCGGGACAGACGAACACTGAAGCTTTCTTT
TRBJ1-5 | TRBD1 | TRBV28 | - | CASSPTGQGFYQPQHF | TGTGCCAGCAGTCCCACAGGACAGGGTTTCTACCAGCCCCAGCATTTT
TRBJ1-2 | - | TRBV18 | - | CASSTGQNIYRYTF | TGTGCCAGCTCAACTGGACAGAATATTTATCGCTACACCTTC
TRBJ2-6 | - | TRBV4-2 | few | CASSLGYEGAGANVLTF | TGTGCCAGCAGCCTAGGGTACGAGGGGGCTGGGGCCAACGTCCTGACTTTC
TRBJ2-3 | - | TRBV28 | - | CASSPQAASHTDTQYF | TGTGCCAGCAGTCCGCAAGCGGCCTCGCACACAGATACGCAGTATTTT
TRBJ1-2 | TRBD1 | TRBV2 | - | CASSEGRGVNYGYTF | TGTGCCAGCAGTGAGGGCAGGGGGGTTAACTATGGCTACACCTTC
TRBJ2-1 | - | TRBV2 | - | CAQRSGTYEQFF | TGTGCCCAGCGTTCCGGGACATATGAGCAGTTCTTC
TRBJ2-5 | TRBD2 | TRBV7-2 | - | CASSPGGAGIGTRAQYF | TGTGCCAGCAGCCCCGGGGGAGCGGGAATCGGTACGAGAGCCCAGTACTTC
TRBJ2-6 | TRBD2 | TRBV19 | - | CASTPGEGTGANVLTF | TGTGCCAGTACCCCCGGGGAGGGGACTGGGGCCAACGTCCTGACTTTC
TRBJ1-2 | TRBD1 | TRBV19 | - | CASTYDRGYGYTF | TGTGCCAGTACCTACGACAGGGGCTATGGCTACACCTTC
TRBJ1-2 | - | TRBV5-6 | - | CASSLAIDFANYGYTF | TGTGCCAGCAGCTTGGCCATAGATTTTGCTAACTATGGCTACACCTTC
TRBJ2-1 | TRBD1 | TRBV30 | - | CAWSVQGASYNEQFF | TGTGCCTGGAGTGTCCAGGGGGCTTCCTACAATGAGCAGTTCTTC
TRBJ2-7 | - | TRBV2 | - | CASSEAGWAEQYF | TGTGCCAGCAGTGAGGCGGGATGGGCCGAGCAGTACTTC
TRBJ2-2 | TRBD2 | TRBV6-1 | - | CASSGHSGRNTGELFF | TGTGCCAGCAGTGGTCATAGCGGGAGAAACACCGGGGAGCTGTTTTTT
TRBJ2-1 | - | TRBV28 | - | CASSNPGAYNEQFF | TGTGCCAGCAGTAACCCCGGGGCCTACAATGAGCAGTTCTTC
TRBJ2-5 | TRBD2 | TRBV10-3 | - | CAISGLTSEETQYF | TGTGCCATCAGTGGGCTAACTAGCGAAGAGACCCAGTACTTC
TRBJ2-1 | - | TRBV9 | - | CASSVEASSYNEQFF | TGTGCCAGCAGCGTAGAGGCTAGCTCCTACAATGAGCAGTTCTTC
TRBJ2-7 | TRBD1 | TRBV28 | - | CASLPFGTGGTYEQYF | TGTGCCAGCCTACCCTTCGGGACAGGGGGCACCTACGAGCAGTACTTC
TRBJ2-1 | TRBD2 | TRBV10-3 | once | CAIRGLAGSYNEQFF | TGTGCCATCCGGGGACTAGCGGGATCCTACAATGAGCAGTTCTTC
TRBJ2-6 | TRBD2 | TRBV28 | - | CASSSGGTGANVLTF | TGTGCCAGCAGTTCCGGGGGGACTGGGGCCAACGTCCTGACTTTC